Following are 5 T cell receptor beta chains from one sample sequenced in a study of molecular identifiers for immune sequencing clone quantification. TCRdb fed the PCR reads into MiXCR, producing one record per CDR3 protein. The sample contains 400,000 to 600,000 distinct CDR3 sequences, 20% to 25% of which appear only once. The specimen sequenced was naive CD8+ T cells from blood, with Jurkat cell RNA spiked in. Stated subset: FACS-sorted CD8+CD4-CCR7+CD45RA+ naive T cells. These receptors originate from a human donor in good health. Some libraries in this study had Jurkat cell RNA spiked in.

Many counts were recorded for this clonotype. CDR3 loop: CASSPGQANYEQYF. The CDR3 bases are TGCGCCAGCAGCCCGGGACAGGCGAACTACGAGCAGTACTTC. V usage is TRBV5-1 and J usage is TRBJ2-7; 8 bases fit TRBD1. The germline gives CDR1 SGHRS, CDR2 YFSETQ. The CDR3 contains 14 residues. The V gene end was trimmed by 4 bases and the J gene end by 3 bases; junction bases not matched to a gene: 6.

At least ten counts were recorded for this clonotype. The rearrangement uses TRBV7-8 and TRBJ1-6; D gene ambiguous. CDR3 length: 15 amino acids. The V end lost 1 base, the J end lost 7 bases, and 11 bases lay between the germline ends. CDR1 and CDR2 (germline): SGHVS, FQNEAQ. The CDR3 nucleotides read TGTGCCAGCAGCTTAGTACACACTGGGAATTCACCCCTCCACTTT. Encoded protein: CASSLVHTGNSPLHF.

This clonotype has only a few counts. V is TRBV7-9 and J is TRBJ2-3; 7 bases map to TRBD1. The CDR3 loop spans 16 amino acids. The germline gives CDR1 SEHNR, CDR2 FQNEAQ (reference sequence). V trimming: 1 base; J trimming: 0 bases; junction bases outside the gene matches: 4. The CDR3 protein is CASSLGTGRSTDTQYF. DNA for the CDR3: TGTGCCAGCAGCTTAGGGACAGGTCGGAGCACAGATACGCAGTATTTT.

This clonotype was detected many times. The chain joins TRBV4-3 to TRBJ2-3, with TRBD1 matching over 8 bases. The length of the CDR3 is 18 residues. The germline V gene has CDR1 LGHNA and CDR2 YSLEER. With 0 bases clipped from V and 4 bases from J, the junction kept 12 bases outside the gene matches. The CDR3 protein is CASSQELRPGTGPDTQYF. The CDR3 DNA reads TGCGCCAGCAGCCAAGAGCTGCGACCGGGGACAGGCCCAGATACGCAGTATTTT.

As to this clonotype: Its ends do not fully match the called genes, so a read error is possible. The chain couples TRBV4-3 to TRBJ1-1, with D perhaps matching TRBD1 (5 bases). CDR3 length: 17 amino acids. Germline-derived CDR1 and CDR2 are LGHNA and YSLEER. The CDR3 protein is CASSQDAGVMWNAEAFF. CDR3 nucleotides: TGCGCCAGCAGCCAAGATGCGGGGGTAATGTGGAACGCTGAAGCTTTCTTT.